The rows below give T cell receptor beta chains drawn from one sample of a study of blood T cells in healthy people across ages. Via MiXCR, TCRdb re-called the 5' RACE reads, giving one row per CDR3 protein. The sample holds hundreds of thousands of distinct CDR3 sequences, about 43% seen once. The sample comprised blood. These TCRs come from an elderly man in good health. The conserved cysteine and the conserved F or W are not part of the CDR3 here.

v_call	j_call	cdr3_aa
TRBV27	TRBJ2-3	ASSPPGRASGVRYTQY
TRBV6-1	TRBJ1-5	ASSEAGVSNQPQH
TRBV6-5	TRBJ2-4	ASRDRLAKNIQY
TRBV20-1	TRBJ2-1	SARDPAGENNEQF
TRBV5-1	TRBJ2-7	ASSLKGTNSYEQY
TRBV4-2	TRBJ2-7	ASSHNRREQY
TRBV7-2	TRBJ2-7	ASSFAGSGSPYEQY
TRBV5-1	TRBJ2-5	ASSIGTSGGIQETQY
TRBV5-1	TRBJ2-5	ASSFSTSGGKETQY
TRBV12-3/TRBV12-4	TRBJ2-3	ASSRLWGDTQY
TRBV30	TRBJ1-2	AWSGIGLYYGYT
TRBV27	TRBJ1-5	ASKPGTNQPQH
TRBV5-1	TRBJ2-1	ASSSGQSNEQF
TRBV15	TRBJ2-7	ATSLLTQDYEQY
TRBV5-1	TRBJ2-7	ASSSHRDTIRDEQY
TRBV7-6	NA	ASSLRLAGTETQY